This T cell receptor beta chain was sequenced during a study of control samples from healthy donors and cancer patients. Sequencing was performed with immunoSEQ multiplex PCR; in TCRdb, only in-frame clones are kept and a portion is missing. Among around 200,000 clones listed, approximately 95% were seen once. Trimming took off 5 bases at V and 11 bases at J, with 6 bases between the two ends. Germline V lookup: CDR1 SEHNR, CDR2 FQNEAQ (reference sequence). The CDR3 is made up of 9 amino acids. The sequenced sample consisted of blood. The chain joins TRBV7-9 to TRBJ1-1, with D uncertain. This sequence originates from a man aged 18 to 29 in good health. CDR3 in amino acids: CASSPTAFF. The CDR3 bases are TGTGCCAGCAGCCCTACGGCTTTCTTT. The complete variable domain, with remaining parts taken from reference TRBV7-9 and TRBJ1-1, reads DTGVSQNPRHKITKRGQNVTFRCDPISEHNRLYWYRQTLGQGPEFLTYFQNEAQLEKSRLLSDRFSAERPKGSFSTLEIQRTEQGDSAMYLCASSPTAFFGQGTRLTVV.